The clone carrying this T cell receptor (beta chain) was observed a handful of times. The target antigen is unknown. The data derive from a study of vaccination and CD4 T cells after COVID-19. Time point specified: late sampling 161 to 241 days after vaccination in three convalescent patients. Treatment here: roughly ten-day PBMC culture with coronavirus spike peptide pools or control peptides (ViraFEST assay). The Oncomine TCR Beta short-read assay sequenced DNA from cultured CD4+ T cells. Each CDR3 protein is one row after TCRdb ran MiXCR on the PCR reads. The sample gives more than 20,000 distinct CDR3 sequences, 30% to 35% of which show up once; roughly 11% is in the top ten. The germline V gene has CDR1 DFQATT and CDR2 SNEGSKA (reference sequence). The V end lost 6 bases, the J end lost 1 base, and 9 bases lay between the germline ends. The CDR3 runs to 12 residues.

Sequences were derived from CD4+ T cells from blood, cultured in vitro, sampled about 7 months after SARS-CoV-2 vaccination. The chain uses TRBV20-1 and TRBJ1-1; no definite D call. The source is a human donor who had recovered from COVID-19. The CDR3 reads CSARVGNTEAFF. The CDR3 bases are TGCAGTGCGCGGGTCGGGAACACTGAAGCTTTCTTT.